One and the same sample provided the 26 T cell receptor beta chains below, sequenced in a study of T-cell reconstitution after alpha-beta-depleted transplantation in children. Unique molecular identifiers featured in how the TCRbeta library was prepared. Each CDR3 protein is one row after TCRdb ran MiXCR on the PCR reads. The sample holds 500,000 to 650,000 distinct CDR3 sequences; approximately 10% are singletons and the top ten take roughly 15%. Sequenced here: PBMCs, mostly from graft donor cells, sampled 180 days after TCRalphabeta/CD19-depleted stem cell transplant. These receptor sequences come from a female patient under 10 years old who had a stem cell transplant for aplastic anemia, so the T cells may come from the graft donor.

The V and J genes are TRBV4-3 and TRBJ2-3, with D unclear. V lost 2 bases, J lost 1 base, and 16 bases lay in between. Per the germline V gene, CDR1 is LGHNA and CDR2 is YSLEER. The CDR3 contains 17 residues. The CDR3 loop reads CASSQCYGTVRTDTQYF. CDR3 in DNA: TGCGCCAGCAGCCAATGCTATGGAACAGTTCGCACAGATACGCAGTATTTT.

This clonotype appeared a few times. The V gene is TRBV28, the J gene TRBJ2-2, with 10 bases matching TRBD1. Germline V gene lookup returns CDR1 MDHEN and CDR2 SYDVKM. J was trimmed by 7 bases and V by 6 bases; bases with no gene match: 11. The CDR3 contains 16 residues. For the CDR3, the DNA is TGTGCCAGCAGGAAAAATGACAGGGGGCGGATCGGGGAGCTGTTTTTT. Its translation: CASRKNDRGRIGELFF.

V and J are TRBV4-3 and TRBJ2-1, with D possibly matching TRBD2 (6 bases). The CDR3 runs to 14 residues. V was trimmed by 0 bases and J by 4 bases, leaving 7 bases between them. Germline V gene sequence: CDR1 LGHNA, CDR2 YSLEER. CDR3 in amino acids: CASSQDLAYNEQFF. The CDR3 bases are TGCGCCAGCAGCCAAGATCTAGCGTACAATGAGCAGTTCTTC.

This clonotype was counted a few times. The chain has TRBV25-1 and TRBJ2-7; 13 bases match TRBD2. Germline values: CDR1 MGHDK, CDR2 SYGVNS. The CDR3 sequence is 15 residues long. J gave up 2 bases and V 3 bases, and 1 base lay outside the gene matches. CDR3 nucleotide sequence: TGTGCCAGCAGTGACGGGACTAGCGGGGCCTACGAGCAGTACTTC. It specifies CASSDGTSGAYEQYF.

This clonotype came up a few times. The chain is built from TRBV28 and TRBJ2-7; 8 bases fit TRBD1. V was pared by 7 bases and J by 1 base, with 15 bases of the junction left unmatched. Germline lookup yields CDR1 MDHEN and CDR2 SYDVKM. This CDR3 comprises 17 residues. CDR3 sequence: CASIPQGAGLISYEQYF. The CDR3 DNA reads TGTGCCAGCATTCCCCAGGGGGCTGGACTAATTTCCTACGAGCAGTACTTC.

The genes are TRBV6-1 and TRBJ2-5; 7 bases are shared with TRBD2. The CDR3 is 15 amino acids. V lost 1 base and J lost 4; bases outside the gene matches: 6. Looked up from germline, CDR1 is MNHNS and CDR2 is SASEGT. CDR3 sequence (DNA): TGTGCCAGCAGTGAAGGTGGGAGGGCCGCAGAGACCCAGTACTTC. It specifies CASSEGGRAAETQYF.

This clonotype has at least ten counts. This chain uses TRBV9 with TRBJ2-5; D call uncertain. V was pared by 0 bases and J by 2 bases, with 8 bases between. Germline V gene lookup returns CDR1 SGDLS and CDR2 YYNGEE. This CDR3 is built from 14 residues. CDR3 sequence (DNA): TGTGCCAGCAGCGTAGCGGCCTGGCAAGAGACCCAGTACTTC. Amino acids: CASSVAAWQETQYF. Variable domain in full (rest from reference TRBV9 and TRBJ2-5): DSGVTQTPKHLITATGQRVTLRCSPRSGDLSVYWYQQSLDQGLQFLIQYYNGEERAKGNILERFSAQQFPDLHSELNLSSLELGDSALYFCASSVAAWQETQYFGPGTRLLVL.

This clonotype was found a few times. The J gene is TRBJ1-5, the V gene TRBV20-1; no clear D. Germline CDR1 DFQATT, CDR2 SNEGSKA (reference sequence). Deletions cut 5 bases from V and 2 bases from J, with 13 bases between. The CDR3 runs 14 residues. Here the CDR3 reads CSAELGRGNQPQHF. Here the CDR3 DNA reads TGCAGTGCTGAATTGGGCCGTGGCAATCAGCCCCAGCATTTT.

The chain joins TRBV5-5 to TRBJ2-7; D could derive from TRBD1 or TRBD2 (5 bases each). CDR3 size: 15 residues. Between the trimmed V and J ends, which lost 4 bases and 3 bases, there was a span of 17 bases. Germline CDR1 is SGHKS and CDR2 is YYEKEE (reference sequence). CDR3 in DNA: TGTGCCAGCAGCGTTATACAGGATGGGGGCTACGAGCAGTACTTC. This translates into CASSVIQDGGYEQYF. Looking up the rest from reference TRBV5-5 and TRBJ2-7 gives the full variable domain: DAGVTQSPTHLIKTRGQQVTLRCSPISGHKSVSWYQQVLGQGPQFIFQYYEKEERGRGNFPDRFSARQFPNYSSELNVNALLLGDSALYLCASSVIQDGGYEQYFGPGTRLTVT.

This clonotype was seen a handful of times. This chain connects TRBV6-2 or TRBV6-3 to TRBJ2-1; D is possibly TRBD1 or TRBD2 (6 bases each). Germline-derived CDR1 and CDR2 are MNHEY and SVGEGT. The CDR3 consists of 15 residues. V was shortened by 7 bases and J by 3 bases, with 16 bases between the two germline ends. CDR3: CASTLEGVRYNEQFF. The DNA of the CDR3 is TGTGCCAGCACTTTGGAGGGGGTCCGCTACAATGAGCAGTTCTTC.

This clonotype was observed a handful of times. The V call is TRBV27, the J call TRBJ1-5; the D is unclear. The V end was cut by 5 bases, the J end by 9 bases, with 11 bases between. Germline V gene lookup returns CDR1 MNHEY and CDR2 SMNVEV (reference sequence). The CDR3 is made up of 12 amino acids. CDR3 nucleotide sequence: TGTGCCAGCAGTGTCCAACGGCGGCCCCAGCATTTT. It encodes CASSVQRRPQHF.

This clonotype was counted between two and nine times. The chain recombines TRBV29-1 with TRBJ2-5; the D is unclear. The CDR3 has 11 residues. The germline CDR1 and CDR2 sequences are SQVTM and ANQGSEA. V shed 7 bases and J shed 5 bases, with 11 bases lying between them. The CDR3 spells CSANPGETQYF. In DNA, the CDR3 is TGCAGCGCCAACCCTGGGGAGACCCAGTACTTC.

This chain connects TRBV4-3 to TRBJ2-5; D could derive from TRBD1 or TRBD2 (5 bases each). CDR3 length: 15 residues. The ends were cut back, 4 bases at V and 5 bases at J, with 17 bases in the middle. Germline CDR1 LGHNA, CDR2 YSLEER. CDR3 nucleotides: TGCGCCAGCAGCCCAGGGCGCGGGCTGGGGGAGACCCAGTACTTC. As protein: CASSPGRGLGETQYF.

This sequence joins TRBV20-1 and TRBJ2-1; 12 nucleotides match TRBD2. Germline V gene lookup returns CDR1 DFQATT and CDR2 SNEGSKA (reference sequence). The CDR3 is made up of 17 amino acids. Germline trimming cut 1 base from V and 3 bases from J; bases unmatched to any gene: 7. The chain's CDR3 is CSARGLAGGPSYNEQFF. CDR3 sequence (DNA): TGCAGTGCTAGAGGTCTAGCGGGAGGGCCAAGCTACAATGAGCAGTTCTTC.

A word on this clonotype: A read error may produce the germline difference seen at one junction end. The rearrangement uses TRBV5-1 and TRBJ2-2; the D gene is possibly TRBD1 (5 bases). Per the germline V gene, CDR1 is SGHRS and CDR2 is YFSETQ. The CDR3 has 15 residues. The CDR3 DNA is TGCGCCATCAGCTTCCCTGACAGGAACACCGGGGAGCTGTTTTTT. Protein: CAISFPDRNTGELFF.

Only a few counts were recorded for this clonotype. V and J are TRBV7-9 and TRBJ2-5; TRBD2 agrees at 10 bases. The V gene end was trimmed by 5 bases and the J gene end by 5 bases; junction bases not matched to a gene: 5. The CDR3 runs to 14 residues. The germline gives CDR1 SEHNR, CDR2 FQNEAQ (reference sequence). CDR3 nucleotide sequence: TGTGCCAGCAGCCGGGGACTAGCGTTCGAGACCCAGTACTTC. It codes for CASSRGLAFETQYF.

This clonotype has only a few counts. The chain couples TRBV5-4 to TRBJ2-7; no reliable D call. The CDR3 has 15 residues. In germline, CDR1 is SGHNT, CDR2 YYREEE (reference sequence). Trimming cost V 2 bases and J 0 bases, with 12 bases left between them. CDR3 region: CASSFGRPSSYEQYF. In DNA form, the CDR3 reads TGTGCCAGCAGCTTCGGACGGCCTAGCTCCTACGAGCAGTACTTC.

A remark on this clonotype: The germline gene is not matched at one end of the junction; a read error may be the cause. This rearrangement joins TRBV11-2 to TRBJ1-1; D not resolved. The CDR3 loop spans 14 amino acids. Germline lookup yields CDR1 SGHAT and CDR2 FQNNGV. The chain's CDR3 is CAISLVSRNTEAFF. The CDR3 DNA reads TGTGCCATCAGCTTAGTATCACGGAACACTGAAGCTTTCTTT.

This chain connects TRBV12-3 or TRBV12-4 to TRBJ2-5; 11 nucleotides line up with TRBD2. V dropped 5 bases and J dropped 4; count of bases not matched to a gene: 9. The CDR3 runs to 16 residues. The CDR3, as DNA: TGTGCCAGCAGTCCCACTAGCGGGAGAGGTAGAGAGACCCAGTACTTC. As protein: CASSPTSGRGRETQYF.

The rearrangement joins TRBV4-2 to TRBJ1-1, with D perhaps matching TRBD1 (6 bases). V shed 4 bases and J shed 0 bases, with 18 bases lying between them. Germline V gene lookup returns CDR1 LGHNA and CDR2 YNFKEQ. The CDR3 is 17 residues long. For the CDR3, the DNA is TGTGCCAGCAGCCGCCGGGACAAGAAACTTATGAACACTGAAGCTTTCTTT. It translates to CASSRRDKKLMNTEAFF.

This clonotype showed up just a few times. V and J are TRBV21-1 and TRBJ2-4; TRBD1 reflects the table's D call only, with no check against the DNA. TRBV21-1 is flagged as a pseudogene. The CDR3 loop spans 18 amino acids. This CDR3 reads CASSKGRGEGGLVGIQYF. The CDR3 bases are TGTGCCAGCAGCAAAGGGCGAGGGGAAGGGGGGCTCGTGGGCATTCAGTACTTC.

This clonotype was observed a handful of times. V gene TRBV18 combines with J gene TRBJ1-1; D is undetermined. Trimming stripped 0 bases from V and 1 base from J, with 3 bases between. The CDR3 length is 13 residues. Germline V gene lookup returns CDR1 KGHSH and CDR2 LQKENI. The CDR3 DNA follows: TGTGCCAGCTCACCACCGGCGAACACTGAAGCTTTCTTT. This gives the protein CASSPPANTEAFF.

The chain combines TRBV7-2 with TRBJ2-7, with 10 bases matching TRBD1. The V gene's germline CDR1 is SGHTA and CDR2 FQGNSA. J was trimmed by 5 bases and V by 3 bases; bases with no gene match: 10. This CDR3 has 16 residues. In nucleotides, the CDR3 is TGTGCCAGCAGCTTGGGGACAGGGGTCCCTCTGGACGAGCAGTACTTC. This sequence encodes CASSLGTGVPLDEQYF.

This chain connects TRBV7-9 to TRBJ2-2, with D unresolved. Trimming shortened V by 2 bases and J by 7 bases, and 5 bases separated the two germline ends. Germline lookup yields CDR1 SEHNR and CDR2 FQNEAQ (reference sequence). The CDR3 is 12 residues long. CDR3 sequence (DNA): TGTGCCAGCAGCTTACACGGCGGGGAGCTGTTTTTT. Translation: CASSLHGGELFF.

This clonotype was observed many times. The chain links TRBV28 to TRBJ2-4, with D possibly being TRBD1 or TRBD2 (5 bases each). V shed 1 base and J shed 0 bases, with 7 bases lying between them. The CDR3 contains 15 residues. CDR1 is MDHEN, CDR2 SYDVKM, per germline. CDR3 in amino acids: CASSLLGVAKNIQYF. The CDR3, as DNA: TGTGCCAGCAGTTTATTGGGGGTAGCCAAAAACATTCAGTACTTC. The full variable domain, with the rest looked up from reference TRBV28 and TRBJ2-4, is DVKVTQSSRYLVKRTGEKVFLECVQDMDHENMFWYRQDPGLGLRLIYFSYDVKMKEKGDIPEGYSVSREKKERFSLILESASTNQTSMYLCASSLLGVAKNIQYFGAGTRLSVL.

This clonotype was observed a few times. V usage is TRBV19 and J usage is TRBJ2-5, with 7 bases aligning to TRBD1. The CDR3 is 13 residues long. Germline CDR1 and CDR2: LNHDA and SQIVND (reference sequence). Unmatched junction bases numbered 8, after V lost 8 bases and J lost 5 bases. The CDR3 nucleotides read TGTGCCAGTGGAGACAGGGTGATGGAGACCCAGTACTTC. This encodes CASGDRVMETQYF. Full variable domain (remainder filled in from reference TRBV19 and TRBJ2-5): DGGITQSPKYLFRKEGQNVTLSCEQNLNHDAMYWYRQDPGQGLRLIYYSQIVNDFQKGDIAEGYSVSREKKESFPLTVTSAQKNPTAFYLCASGDRVMETQYFGPGTRLLVL.